The TCR beta chain described here comes from a study of OX40 agonist ivuxolimab in advanced cancers. Study outcomes and limitations: Dose levels from 0.1 to 3.0 mg/kg saw CD4+ and CD8+ blood T cells expand clonally by week 6. Low levels of normalized T-cell clonal expansion also appeared in some nonresponders.

Trimming removed 4 bases from V and 0 bases from J, with 12 bases in between. This CDR3 has 15 residues. Germline CDR1 and CDR2: MNHNY and SVGAGI (reference sequence). Clones were read by immunoSEQ multiplex PCR, and TCRdb kept only the in-frame ones, dropping some. Seen here are 80,000 to 100,000 clones, roughly 94% observed once, and the top ten hold about 0.19%. Peripheral blood came from all dose cohorts at three timepoints. Only one count was recorded for this clone. Antigen: not known. This material consisted of CD4+ or CD8+ T cells sorted from blood, taken in a trial of the OX40 agonist ivuxolimab. The receptor was isolated from an adult with an advanced solid tumor such as melanoma, head and neck, liver or kidney cancer. This chain joins TRBV6-6 and TRBJ1-2, with D possibly being TRBD1 (5 bases). The CDR3 protein is CASSSDSTPNYGYTF. CDR3 DNA sequence: TGTGCCAGCAGTTCCGACAGTACTCCTAACTATGGCTACACCTTC.